The clone carrying this TCR beta chain was seen at least ten times. The target antigen is unknown. The data were taken from a study of molecular identifiers for immune sequencing clone quantification. As for the study in general: Naive CD8 cell RNA, from 20,000 or 100,000 cells, was split five ways in replicates, with four sequenced.

CDR3 length equals 15 residues. Trimming pared 7 bases from V and 0 bases from J, leaving 15 bases between. Study-level results: Clones carrying above 20 RNA copies accounted for over 97% of effector molecules, under 1% in naive cells.

MiXCR was run by TCRdb on the PCR reads, yielding one entry per CDR3 protein. Among about 630,000 distinct CDR3 sequences listed, approximately 24% were seen once. This TCR came from a human donor in good health. Some libraries in this study had Jurkat cell RNA spiked in. Sequences were obtained from naive CD8+ T cells from blood, with Jurkat cell RNA spiked in. Sample subset: FACS-sorted CD8+CD4-CCR7+CD45RA+ naive T cells. The gene calls are TRBV12-3 or TRBV12-4 and TRBJ1-1; D ambiguous. CDR3 sequence (DNA): TGTGCCAGCACTGCTCGGCGGGGAATGAACACTGAAGCTTTCTTT. Residues: CASTARRGMNTEAFF.